The source of this T cell receptor beta chain is a study of blood T cell repertoires in COVID-19. Study in general: Donors of Cohort 3 who recovered were those that had two negative PCRs, clearance, or symptom resolution. COVID-19 samples from acute and convalescent phases originated in the United States, Italy and Spain. From T cells, B-cell-depleted T cells, or PBMCs came the material, which was cDNA or gDNA.

The repertoire was sequenced with immunoSEQ multiplex PCR; TCRdb's copy has only in-frame clones and lacks some. The table lists under 400,000 clones, about 90% of them singletons. Recruits, aged roughly 18 to 89 years, lived in 20 to 30 US areas. V gave up 5 bases and J gave up 3 bases, with 11 bases separating them. The CDR3 contains 14 residues. The germline V gene encodes CDR1 MNHEY and CDR2 SMNVEV (reference sequence). The chain joins TRBV27 to TRBJ1-5, with D hard to call. The TCR comes from a man aged 40-55 years in a cohort exposed to, infected with or recovered from COVID-19 (not recorded which). The sequenced material came from PBMCs or T cells enriched from blood (not recorded which). The CDR3 coding sequence is TGTGCCAGCAGTCCCCGGGGTGCCAATCAGCCCCAGCATTTT. Its protein is CASSPRGANQPQHF.